This T cell receptor beta chain came from a study of cytomegalovirus exposure and HLA in healthy donors. A note on this clone: Its specificity is not known.

The study, taken as a whole, reports: Reports showed the classifier diagnosing cytomegalovirus status with high specificity and sensitivity. Accurate prediction of most subjects' HLA-A and HLA-B alleles from TCR beta sequences was reported. An Asian-associated ancestry cluster reportedly showed fewer N-insertions than the roughly 700-donor mean in a later analysis.

PCR primers comprised 60 Vbeta and 13 Jbeta primers. Measured with immunoSEQ multiplex PCR; TCRdb has only the in-frame clones, and not every one. The sample lists 200,000 to 250,000 clones; about 79% were seen once. Trimming took 1 base from V and 3 from J; bases not matched to a gene: 7. The CDR3 is 17 residues long. Germline CDR1 reads LNHNV; CDR2 reads YYDKDF (reference sequence). The source material was PBMCs. The sequence came from a man younger than 35 in good health and CMV-seronegative. The J gene is TRBJ1-1, the V gene TRBV15, with 11 bases lining up with TRBD1. CDR3 nucleotides: TGTGCCACCAGCAGAGGGACAGGGGGCGAGATTTACACTGAAGCTTTCTTT. Its translation is CATSRGTGGEIYTEAFF.